These 2 T cell receptor beta chains share one sample of origin, sequenced in a study of blood T cell repertoires in COVID-19. Using immunoSEQ multiplex PCR, the repertoire was profiled, and TCRdb retains in-frame clones only, with some absent. The data hold 190,000 or so clones, with roughly 89% observed a single time. The sample taken for sequencing was peripheral blood. The receptors derive from a man between 45 and 60 years old with acute or convalescent COVID-19.

This clone was counted a single time. The chain links TRBV11-2 to TRBJ2-3; 8 positions agree with TRBD2. Per the germline V gene, CDR1 is SGHAT and CDR2 is FQNNGV. V lost 1 base and J lost 4; bases outside the gene matches: 16. The CDR3 contains 19 residues. The CDR3 nucleotides read TGTGCCAGCAGCTTAGCGGGGGGGCCTAGCGGACAAGGCGCAGATACGCAGTATTTT. Its translation is CASSLAGGPSGQGADTQYF.

Only a few counts were recorded for this clone. The chain employs TRBV5-1 and TRBJ1-2; 7 positions agree with TRBD1. Looked up from germline, CDR1 is SGHRS and CDR2 is YFSETQ. The CDR3 loop spans 15 amino acids. Trimming removed 4 bases from V and 8 bases from J; junction bases left unmatched: 14. The CDR3 spells CASSRDSWTSEGYTF. CDR3 coding DNA: TGCGCCAGCAGCCGGGACAGCTGGACGTCGGAGGGCTACACCTTC.